What follows are 28 T cell receptor beta chains derived from one specimen sequenced in a study of blood T cell repertoires in COVID-19. The assay was immunoSEQ multiplex PCR, and TCRdb's table has in-frame clones only and misses some. In the table there are approximately 270,000 clones, roughly 80% of which are singletons. The sample consisted of peripheral blood. The receptor set was obtained from a man older than 75 with acute or convalescent COVID-19.

As DNA, the CDR3 is TGTGCCAGCAGCTTGGGGAGGGCGGAGACCCAGTACTTC. Protein sequence: CASSLGRAETQYF. The V gene is TRBV5-8, the J gene TRBJ2-5, with D maybe TRBD2 (6 bases). V was clipped by 0 bases and J by 5 bases, with 8 bases between them. The CDR3 is 13 residues long. Germline V gene data show CDR1 as SGHTS and CDR2 as YDEGEE.

The V and J genes are TRBV7-3 and TRBJ2-1; maybe TRBD2 (6 bases). CDR1 and CDR2 from the germline V gene are SGHTA and FQGTGA. V was trimmed by 3 bases and J by 3 bases, leaving 12 bases between them. This CDR3 is built from 15 residues. The DNA of the CDR3 is TGTGCCAGCAGCTTCGGGACTCTTGTCTACAATGAGCAGTTCTTC. This codes for CASSFGTLVYNEQFF.

The chain is built from TRBV19 and TRBJ2-7; no clear D gene. Between the trimmed V and J ends, which lost 0 bases and 4 bases, there was a span of 7 bases. There are 13 residues in the CDR3. CDR1 is LNHDA, CDR2 SQIVND, per germline (reference sequence). The DNA of the CDR3 is TGTGCCAGTAGTATAGATCCGCGGTACGAGCAGTACTTC. This translates into CASSIDPRYEQYF.

The chain employs TRBV4-1 and TRBJ2-7, with a possible D match to TRBD1 (6 bases). Germline lookup yields CDR1 MGHRA and CDR2 YSYEKL. This CDR3 contains 16 residues. The V gene lost 0 bases and the J gene lost 4 bases, with 16 bases spanning the gap. DNA for the CDR3: TGCGCCAGCAGCCAAGATATCCAGGGGCCAGTTTACGAGCAGTACTTC. It translates to CASSQDIQGPVYEQYF.

In this sample, this clone turned up a few times. The CDR3 protein is CASSAGGGYEQYF. CDR3 DNA: TGTGCCAGTAGTGCCGGCGGGGGCTACGAGCAGTACTTC. V and J are TRBV19 and TRBJ2-7, with 7 bases identical to TRBD2. Germline CDR1 reads LNHDA; CDR2 reads SQIVND (reference sequence). After removal of 5 bases from V and 3 bases from J, the junction contained 4 bases not matched to a gene. There are 13 residues in the CDR3.

This chain uses TRBV6-5 with TRBJ2-2; TRBD1 matches at 8 bases. The CDR3 extends over 15 amino acids. The V gene's germline CDR1 is MNHEY and CDR2 SVGAGI. J lost 1 base, V lost 8 bases, and 6 bases had no gene match. As DNA, the CDR3 is TGTGCCAGCGGTAGGGACAGGAAGAACACCGGGGAGCTGTTTTTT. This translates into CASGRDRKNTGELFF.

V is TRBV30 and J is TRBJ2-7; TRBD2 matches at 8 bases. V was clipped by 1 base and J by 4 bases; unmatched bases: 3. The germline CDR1 and CDR2 sequences are GTSNPN and SVGIG (reference sequence). The CDR3 is made up of 13 amino acids. The CDR3 sequence is CAWSGLAGYEQYF. DNA of the CDR3: TGTGCCTGGAGTGGTCTAGCGGGTTACGAGCAGTACTTC.

The rearrangement links TRBV24-1 to TRBJ2-2; D gene unclear. Germline CDR1 KGHDR, CDR2 SFDVKD. There are 14 residues in the CDR3. Trimming cost V 5 bases and J 6 bases, with 12 bases left between them. CDR3 nucleotide sequence: TGTGCCACCAGTGGTACGGAGAAGCCCGGGGAGCTGTTTTTT. This encodes CATSGTEKPGELFF.

This chain links TRBV2 with TRBJ1-5; D gene uncertain. Germline CDR1 and CDR2: SNHLY and FYNNEI. The CDR3 is 15 amino acids. V gave up 7 bases and J gave up 9 bases, with 22 bases separating them. CDR3 sequence: CASTSLSGRVAPQHF. The DNA of the CDR3 is TGTGCCAGCACCTCATTATCTGGCCGTGTGGCGCCCCAGCATTTT.

The rearrangement uses TRBV19 and TRBJ2-3; D is possibly TRBD2 (5 bases). The CDR3 is 14 amino acids. CDR1 is LNHDA, CDR2 SQIVND, per germline (reference sequence). The germline V and J ends were trimmed by 7 bases and 5 bases, with 16 bases remaining between them. Here the CDR3 DNA reads TGTGCCAGTAACATGAGGCCGGGGAGAGATACGCAGTATTTT. Its translation: CASNMRPGRDTQYF.

The chain is built from TRBV19 and TRBJ2-5, with D tentatively TRBD2 (5 bases). The CDR3 totals 13 residues. Between the trimmed V and J ends, which lost 6 bases and 7 bases, there was a span of 15 bases. Germline V gene sequence: CDR1 LNHDA, CDR2 SQIVND (reference sequence). The CDR3 sequence is CASRRADGSTQYF. The CDR3 region has the DNA TGTGCCAGTAGGCGGGCTGATGGGTCGACCCAGTACTTC.

This rearrangement joins TRBV6-5 to TRBJ2-7, with TRBD2 matching over 10 bases. The CDR3 extends over 14 amino acids. CDR1 and CDR2 (germline): MNHEY, SVGAGI. Trimming removed 6 bases from V and 4 bases from J; junction bases left unmatched: 6. This CDR3 reads CASRPSGRPYEQYF. CDR3 bases: TGTGCCAGCAGGCCTAGCGGGAGACCGTACGAGCAGTACTTC.

The chain couples TRBV7-9 to TRBJ2-7, with TRBD2 matching 8 bases. The CDR3 is 15 amino acids. Germline V CDR1 and CDR2: SEHNR, FQNEAQ (reference sequence). The junction had 14 bases not matched to a gene; V was cut back by 5 bases and J by 8 bases. CDR3 sequence (DNA): TGTGCCAGCAGCACTTTTGGCGCGGGGGGCGATCAGCAGTACTTC. It specifies CASSTFGAGGDQQYF.

The chain employs TRBV5-1 and TRBJ2-3; D may be TRBD2 (5 bases). In germline, CDR1 is SGHRS, CDR2 YFSETQ. V was cut by 3 bases and J by 9 bases, with 17 bases left in between. This CDR3 region has 14 residues. CDR3 nucleotide sequence: TGCGCCAGCAGCTCCTCAGGACTCCACATGACGCAGTATTTT. This codes for CASSSSGLHMTQYF.

The V gene is TRBV3-1 (or the pseudogene TRBV3-2), the J gene TRBJ2-3, with D possibly TRBD1 on 6 matching bases. In germline, CDR1 is LGHDT, CDR2 YNNKEL (reference sequence). Trimming removed 6 bases at V and 5 bases at J, with 15 bases between. The CDR3 totals 14 residues. CDR3 protein: CASSLTGGGDTQYF. DNA of the CDR3: TGTGCCAGCAGTCTCACTGGGGGCGGAGATACGCAGTATTTT.

The table lists this clone with a count of one. The V call is TRBV2, the J call TRBJ1-5; D gene unclear. CDR1 and CDR2 (germline): SNHLY, FYNNEI. Trimming took off 7 bases at V and 2 bases at J, with 9 bases between the two ends. The CDR3 is made up of 13 amino acids. The CDR3: CASTGLGNQPQHF. CDR3 DNA: TGTGCCAGCACCGGACTGGGCAATCAGCCCCAGCATTTT. The whole variable domain, remainder taken from reference TRBV2 and TRBJ1-5, is EPEVTQTPSHQVTQMGQEVILRCVPISNHLYFYWYRQILGQKVEFLVSFYNNEISEKSEIFDDQFSVERPDGSNFTLKIRSTKLEDSAMYFCASTGLGNQPQHFGDGTRLSIL.

For this clone: The sample holds other DNA sequences that translate to the same CDR3. This chain uses TRBV7-8 with TRBJ2-3; D ambiguous. This CDR3 spans 12 amino acids. Germline CDR1 and CDR2: SGHVS and FQNEAQ. Trimming stripped 5 bases from V and 2 bases from J, with 5 bases between. CDR3 bases: TGTGCCAGCAGCCCTAACACAGATACGCAGTATTTT. Residues: CASSPNTDTQYF.

The genes are TRBV4-2 and TRBJ2-2; possible D gene TRBD2, 5 bases. The CDR3 has 16 amino acids. CDR1 LGHNA and CDR2 YNFKEQ come from the germline V gene. Deletions cut 4 bases from V and 7 bases from J, with 19 bases between. The chain's CDR3 is CASSRARGSSGGELFF. The CDR3 DNA follows: TGTGCCAGCAGCCGAGCAAGAGGGAGCAGCGGCGGGGAGCTGTTTTTT.

The chain recombines TRBV6-1 with TRBJ1-6; 9 nucleotides align to TRBD1. This CDR3 spans 16 amino acids. Germline V gives CDR1 MNHNS, CDR2 SASEGT. V shed 3 bases, J shed 5 bases, and the junction held 5 bases outside the gene matches. CDR3 nucleotides: TGTGCCAGCAGTGAGTCCGGACAGGGGAATAATTCACCCCTCCACTTT. Translating it yields CASSESGQGNNSPLHF.

The chain joins TRBV5-5 to TRBJ2-1; D is unclear. Trimming stripped 2 bases from V and 6 bases from J, with 21 bases between. Germline values: CDR1 SGHKS, CDR2 YYEKEE (reference sequence). This CDR3 has 17 residues. CDR3 in amino acids: CASSLIRDTSRRNEQFF. In nucleotides, the CDR3 is TGTGCCAGCAGCTTAATCCGAGACACCTCCCGTCGCAATGAGCAGTTCTTC.

This chain joins TRBV6-4 and TRBJ1-1; no firm D call. V was pared by 6 bases and J by 3 bases, with 11 bases between. The CDR3 has 13 amino acids. Germline V lookup: CDR1 MRHNA, CDR2 SNTAGT. The DNA for the CDR3 is TGTGCCAGCAGCGATAACCGGGACACTGAAGCTTTCTTT. It specifies CASSDNRDTEAFF.

The chain employs TRBV10-3 and TRBJ2-7, with a weak D call TRBD2 (6 bases). V lost 2 bases and J 3 bases, leaving 14 bases between the germline ends. The germline V gene has CDR1 ENHRY and CDR2 SYGVKD. The CDR3 is made up of 15 amino acids. CDR3 amino acids: CAISEAPGLVYEQYF. As DNA, the CDR3 is TGTGCCATCAGTGAGGCACCGGGACTTGTCTACGAGCAGTACTTC.

The rearrangement uses TRBV7-9 and TRBJ2-5, with TRBD1 matching over 10 bases. J lost 5 bases, V lost 6 bases, and 6 bases had no gene match. There are 14 residues in the CDR3. Germline CDR1 SEHNR, CDR2 FQNEAQ (reference sequence). CDR3 nucleotide sequence: TGTGCCAGCAGGTCGACAGGGGGCGGGGAGACCCAGTACTTC. Its protein product is CASRSTGGGETQYF. Variable domain in full (rest from reference TRBV7-9 and TRBJ2-5): DTGVSQNPRHKITKRGQNVTFRCDPISEHNRLYWYRQTLGQGPEFLTYFQNEAQLEKSRLLSDRFSAERPKGSFSTLEIQRTEQGDSAMYLCASRSTGGGETQYFGPGTRLLVL.

As DNA, the CDR3 is TGTGCCAGTAGTATCATCGTGACAGGGGAAGTAGCCCAGCATTTT. Its translation is CASSIIVTGEVAQHF. The V and J genes are TRBV19 and TRBJ1-5, with 8 positions matching TRBD1. The CDR3 has 15 residues. With V trimmed by 3 bases and J by 11 bases, 12 bases remained unmatched. Per germline, CDR1 LNHDA and CDR2 SQIVND (reference sequence).

This chain uses TRBV20-1 with TRBJ2-7, with 13 positions matching TRBD2. The CDR3 is made up of 19 amino acids. Germline V lookup: CDR1 DFQATT, CDR2 SNEGSKA (reference sequence). The ends lost 3 bases at V and 7 bases at J; junction bases unmatched: 21. The CDR3 nucleotides are TGCAGTGCTAGTTCCCTCCAGCTTTGGACTAGCGGGGGCCGTGGGGAGCAGTACTTC. Protein sequence: CSASSLQLWTSGGRGEQYF.

V is TRBV23-1 and J is TRBJ2-3; D gene uncertain. TRBV23-1 has ORF status, its function being uncertain. Trimming pared 0 bases from V and 1 base from J, leaving 11 bases between. CDR3 length equals 16 residues. CDR3 DNA: TGCGCCAGCAGTCAATCGCGACATCCTCGCACAGATACGCAGTATTTT. Encoded protein: CASSQSRHPRTDTQYF.

J is TRBJ2-3 and V is TRBV6-5, with a tentative D call TRBD1 (5 bases). Germline V gene lookup returns CDR1 MNHEY and CDR2 SVGAGI. Deletions cut 3 bases from V and 1 base from J, with 11 bases between. This CDR3 spans 15 amino acids. The CDR3, as DNA: TGTGCCAGCAGTTATCAGGGAAGGGGCACAGATACGCAGTATTTT. This gives the protein CASSYQGRGTDTQYF.

This clone was recorded only once. The gene calls are TRBV7-9 and TRBJ1-2; the match to TRBD1 covers 9 bases. V gave up 3 bases and J gave up 3 bases; unmatched junction bases: 11. Germline CDR1 reads SEHNR; CDR2 reads FQNEAQ (reference sequence). This CDR3 region has 17 residues. The CDR3 nucleotides read TGTGCCAGCAGCTTCAAGCCTCCGGGACAGGGACACTATGGCTACACCTTC. Translation: CASSFKPPGQGHYGYTF.